Given below is one T cell receptor beta chain in context. These data originate in a study of blood T cell repertoires in COVID-19. Background on the study: Donors in the United States, Italy and Spain gave samples during acute or convalescent COVID-19. In each case, the material was cDNA or gDNA derived from T cells, B-cell-depleted T cells, or PBMCs.

The CDR3 runs to 12 residues. Germline CDR1 and CDR2: LGHDT and YNNKEL (reference sequence). Trimming pared 2 bases from V and 5 bases from J, leaving 6 bases between. Assay used: immunoSEQ multiplex PCR; TCRdb lists only in-frame clones, some missing. The repertoire includes nearly 110,000 clones, 71% of them detected once, and 0.9% sits in the top ten. Sequences were obtained from peripheral blood. The chain uses TRBV3-1 (or the pseudogene TRBV3-2) and TRBJ1-2; D not resolved. The receptor was isolated from a human donor with acute or convalescent COVID-19. The donor label of this sample is uncertain. The CDR3 DNA reads as TGTGCCAGCAGCCAAAGTCAGTATGGCTACACCTTC. This gives the protein CASSQSQYGYTF.